A single sample is the source of the 27 T cell receptor beta chains below, sequenced in a study of blood T cell repertoires in COVID-19. TCRdb's table, derived via immunoSEQ multiplex PCR, lists solely in-frame clones and lacks some. The data show under 300,000 clones, roughly nine tenths seen once. The sample was peripheral blood. The receptors come from a man aged 60-69 years with acute or convalescent COVID-19.

The chain joins TRBV18 to TRBJ1-1; D is unresolved. CDR1 is KGHSH and CDR2 is LQKENI in the germline V gene. The CDR3 runs 15 residues. The V end was cut by 2 bases, the J end by 1 base, with 11 bases between. The DNA for the CDR3 is TGTGCCAGCTCACCAAAGTACGGTACGAACACTGAAGCTTTCTTT. Translating it yields CASSPKYGTNTEAFF.

This chain links TRBV28 with TRBJ2-1; D may be TRBD2 (5 bases). The CDR3 sequence is 14 residues long. Germline V gene sequence: CDR1 MDHEN, CDR2 SYDVKM. The V end lost 2 bases, the J end lost 8 bases, and 13 bases lay between the germline ends. The CDR3 DNA sequence: TGTGCCAGCAGTTTACAGTGGGAGTCCGATGAGCAGTTCTTC. Translation: CASSLQWESDEQFF.

CDR3 bases: TGTGCCAGCAGGAAAGAGACAGGGGGAAGGAACACTGAAGCTTTCTTT. This translates into CASRKETGGRNTEAFF. This rearrangement joins TRBV11-3 to TRBJ1-1, with 9 bases aligning to TRBD1. CDR3 size: 16 residues. The germline V gene has CDR1 SGHNT and CDR2 YENEEA. The V segment lost 6 bases and the J segment 1 base; nucleotides outside the gene matches: 9.

This clone is a singleton in its sample. This chain connects TRBV3-1 (or the pseudogene TRBV3-2) to TRBJ2-1; unclear D gene. Germline lookup yields CDR1 LGHDT and CDR2 YNNKEL (reference sequence). V was trimmed by 2 bases and J by 16 bases, leaving 18 bases between them. The CDR3 runs to 13 residues. This CDR3 reads CASSQLAALGPFF. CDR3 DNA sequence: TGTGCCAGCAGCCAACTCGCAGCACTTGGGCCTTTCTTC.

CDR3 DNA: TGCAGCGTCGCGGATGGGGGCTACACCTTC. It encodes CSVADGGYTF. This rearrangement joins TRBV29-1 to TRBJ1-2, with D uncertain. The CDR3 covers 10 residues. The germline V and J ends were trimmed by 6 bases and 8 bases, with 10 bases remaining between them. The V gene's germline CDR1 is SQVTM and CDR2 ANQGSEA.

The chain uses TRBV11-2 and TRBJ2-1, with 9 bases that match TRBD1. J gave up 2 bases and V 5 bases, and 10 bases lay outside the gene matches. The CDR3 length is 17 residues. Germline V gene data show CDR1 as SGHAT and CDR2 as FQNNGV. This chain's CDR3 is CASSEEPGTGPYNEQFF. DNA for the CDR3: TGTGCCAGCAGCGAGGAGCCCGGGACAGGGCCCTACAATGAGCAGTTCTTC.

V and J are TRBV5-6 and TRBJ2-1; 8 bases align to TRBD2. Germline loops: CDR1 SGHDT, CDR2 YYEEEE. Trimming at V came to 1 base and at J to 9 bases, leaving 9 bases not matched to a gene. The CDR3 runs to 15 residues. CDR3 amino acids: CASSLFPGRATEQFF. DNA of the CDR3: TGTGCCAGCAGCTTGTTCCCCGGGAGGGCAACTGAGCAGTTCTTC.

This clone was counted a single time. The CDR3 sequence is CASSTGTVQETQYF. In nucleotides, the CDR3 is TGTGCCAGTAGTACGGGGACAGTTCAAGAGACCCAGTACTTC. The chain uses TRBV19 and TRBJ2-5, with 7 bases lining up with TRBD1. Per the germline V gene, CDR1 is LNHDA and CDR2 is SQIVND (reference sequence). The CDR3 runs to 14 residues. V shed 4 bases, J shed 2 bases, and the junction held 4 bases outside the gene matches.

This rearrangement joins TRBV5-5 to TRBJ1-2; D is uncertain. Germline V gene lookup returns CDR1 SGHKS and CDR2 YYEKEE (reference sequence). The CDR3 is made up of 12 amino acids. The V and J ends lost 0 bases and 6 bases respectively, with 6 bases between them. The CDR3 DNA follows: TGTGCCAGCAGCTTGGAGCTCCATGGCTACACCTTC. Its translation: CASSLELHGYTF.

This clone was recorded once. The sample has other DNA sequences that encode this CDR3 too. This rearrangement joins TRBV30 to TRBJ2-5; TRBD1 aligns across 12 bases. With 2 bases clipped from V and 4 bases from J, the junction kept 2 bases outside the gene matches. The CDR3 is made up of 14 amino acids. CDR1 is GTSNPN, CDR2 SVGIG, per germline (reference sequence). In nucleotides, the CDR3 is TGTGCCTGGAGTCGGGACAGGGGGCGAGAGACCCAGTACTTC. Its translation is CAWSRDRGRETQYF.

The rearrangement joins TRBV7-9 to TRBJ2-5; 10 bases match TRBD2. CDR3 length: 17 residues. The V segment lost 4 bases and the J segment 5 bases; nucleotides outside the gene matches: 13. The germline CDR1 and CDR2 sequences are SEHNR and FQNEAQ (reference sequence). CDR3 sequence (DNA): TGTGCCAGCAGCTCCCCCCGGCTAGCGGGAGTGTGGGAGACCCAGTACTTC. Protein sequence: CASSSPRLAGVWETQYF.

The V call is TRBV5-1, the J call TRBJ1-3, with TRBD1 matching over 8 bases. CDR1 is SGHRS and CDR2 is YFSETQ in the germline V gene. This CDR3 contains 17 residues. Trimming took 3 bases from V and 7 from J; bases not matched to a gene: 15. The CDR3 spells CASSSPRGTGSSNTIYF. CDR3 in DNA: TGCGCCAGCAGCTCCCCTCGTGGGACAGGCTCTTCGAACACCATATATTTT.

V usage is TRBV18 and J usage is TRBJ2-7; 9 bases are shared with TRBD2. V lost 10 bases, J lost 7 bases, and 8 bases stayed unmatched. The CDR3 consists of 12 residues. Germline values: CDR1 KGHSH, CDR2 LQKENI. This chain's CDR3 is CATAGGPGEQYF. DNA of the CDR3: TGTGCCACCGCGGGAGGGCCGGGTGAGCAGTACTTC.

The V call is TRBV5-4, the J call TRBJ2-7, with a possible D match to TRBD1 (5 bases). CDR1 is SGHNT and CDR2 is YYREEE in the germline V gene (reference sequence). Trimming stripped 4 bases from V and 7 bases from J, with 18 bases between. The CDR3 extends over 14 amino acids. CDR3 amino acids: CASSKRQSTLEQYF. CDR3 DNA sequence: TGTGCCAGCAGCAAGAGACAGAGCACCCTGGAGCAGTACTTC.

The J gene is TRBJ2-1, the V gene TRBV7-3, with a weak D call TRBD1 (5 bases). The V and J ends lost 2 bases and 8 bases respectively, with 16 bases between them. Looked up from germline, CDR1 is SGHTA and CDR2 is FQGTGA. The CDR3 spans 15 residues. CDR3 DNA: TGTGCCAGCAGCTTAGTACCTAGGGGCGGCGATGAGCAGTTCTTC. Its protein is CASSLVPRGGDEQFF. The full variable domain, with the rest looked up from reference TRBV7-3 and TRBJ2-1, is GAGVSQTPSNKVTEKGKYVELRCDPISGHTALYWYRQSLGQGPEFLIYFQGTGAADDSGLPNDRFFAVRPEGSVSTLKIQRTERGDSAVYLCASSLVPRGGDEQFFGPGTRLTVL.

J is TRBJ2-6 and V is TRBV28, with D perhaps matching TRBD2 (6 bases). Trimming took off 6 bases at V and 0 bases at J, with 21 bases between the two ends. CDR3 length: 19 residues. Germline CDR1 reads MDHEN; CDR2 reads SYDVKM. The CDR3 spells CASREGTGTLSSGANVLTF. The CDR3, as DNA: TGTGCCAGCAGGGAGGGGACTGGAACTCTAAGCTCTGGGGCCAACGTCCTGACTTTC.

The chain combines TRBV20-1 with TRBJ2-7, with TRBD1 as a possible D gene (6 bases). The CDR3 runs 11 residues. Germline V gene lookup returns CDR1 DFQATT and CDR2 SNEGSKA (reference sequence). V lost 5 bases and J 4 bases, leaving 9 bases between the germline ends. CDR3 protein: CSALDRYEQYF. For the CDR3, the DNA is TGCAGTGCTTTGGACAGATACGAGCAGTACTTC.

The chain links TRBV29-1 to TRBJ2-7, with TRBD1 matching over 10 bases. The CDR3 has 12 residues. Looked up from germline, CDR1 is SQVTM and CDR2 is ANQGSEA. The V and J ends lost 7 bases and 4 bases, in that order; junction bases with no gene match: 4. The CDR3, as DNA: TGCAGCGGGGGACAGGGGTTGTACGAGCAGTACTTC. This sequence encodes CSGGQGLYEQYF.

The chain is built from TRBV5-6 and TRBJ2-2; 10 positions match TRBD1. The ends lost 0 bases at V and 5 bases at J; junction bases unmatched: 4. This CDR3 is 16 amino acids long. Per germline, CDR1 SGHDT and CDR2 YYEEEE. CDR3 in DNA: TGTGCCAGCAGCTTGGGACAGGGGGCAAGTACCGGGGAGCTGTTTTTT. Its protein is CASSLGQGASTGELFF.

V is TRBV7-3 and J is TRBJ2-1; D perhaps matches TRBD2 (7 bases). Trimming took 4 bases from V and 2 from J, leaving 21 bases between them. Germline V gene data show CDR1 as SGHTA and CDR2 as FQGTGA. The CDR3 length is 18 residues. CDR3 in DNA: TGTGCCAGCAGCTCTAAGGGGGGGCGTCCCATCCCCTACAATGAGCAGTTCTTC. Translated: CASSSKGGRPIPYNEQFF.

The J gene is TRBJ1-6, the V gene TRBV30; D gene uncertain. Trimming removed 0 bases from V and 5 bases from J, with 11 bases in between. There are 15 residues in the CDR3. Germline loops: CDR1 GTSNPN, CDR2 SVGIG (reference sequence). Written as DNA, the CDR3 is TGTGCCTGGAGTGTACTTAAGGGAGATAATTCACCCCTCCACTTT. Its translation is CAWSVLKGDNSPLHF.

This chain joins TRBV6-5 and TRBJ2-3, with TRBD2 identical over 8 bases. The germline gives CDR1 MNHEY, CDR2 SVGAGI. V shed 11 bases and J 0 bases; nucleotides not matched to a gene: 4. The CDR3 sequence is 13 residues long. The CDR3 coding sequence is TGTGCCGCTGTAGCGGGAAGCACAGATACGCAGTATTTT. Its translation: CAAVAGSTDTQYF.

The V gene is TRBV5-1, the J gene TRBJ1-1, with 7 bases aligning to TRBD1. The CDR3 runs 15 residues. V lost 1 base and J lost 6; bases outside the gene matches: 9. The V gene's germline CDR1 is SGHRS and CDR2 YFSETQ. CDR3 residues: CASSLREQGQSEAFF. Here the CDR3 DNA reads TGCGCCAGCAGCTTGAGGGAACAGGGGCAATCTGAAGCTTTCTTT.

The genes are TRBV5-1 and TRBJ1-3; 7 positions match TRBD1. The CDR3 has 15 amino acids. Germline values: CDR1 SGHRS, CDR2 YFSETQ. V was clipped by 3 bases and J by 4 bases; unmatched bases: 7. CDR3 loop: CASSSQGVRGNTIYF. The CDR3 nucleotides are TGCGCCAGCAGCTCCCAGGGGGTTCGGGGAAACACCATATATTTT.

The chain couples TRBV25-1 to TRBJ2-7, with a weak D call TRBD1 (6 bases). The CDR3 is 12 residues long. Trimming shortened V by 8 bases and J by 3 bases, and 11 bases separated the two germline ends. Germline values: CDR1 MGHDK, CDR2 SYGVNS. Here the CDR3 reads CASSRGDYEQYF. The CDR3 DNA is TGTGCCAGCTCCAGGGGTGACTACGAGCAGTACTTC.

The V and J genes are TRBV10-3 and TRBJ1-1; TRBD1 matches at 7 bases. The V gene's germline CDR1 is ENHRY and CDR2 SYGVKD. The trim removed 6 bases at V and 7 bases at J, leaving 5 bases unmatched. There are 12 residues in the CDR3. The CDR3 DNA reads TGTGCCATCAGGAGTCGACAGGGTGAAGCTTTCTTT. Translating it yields CAIRSRQGEAFF.

This clone has just a few counts. This chain links TRBV7-3 with TRBJ2-2, with D possibly TRBD1 on 5 matching bases. Germline V gives CDR1 SGHTA, CDR2 FQGTGA. V was cut by 6 bases and J by 4 bases, with 12 bases left in between. CDR3 size: 14 residues. In DNA, the CDR3 is TGTGCCAGCAGTTTACAGGTTTTCACCGGGGAGCTGTTTTTT. Translated: CASSLQVFTGELFF.